The 10 T cell receptor beta chains reported below all come from one sample, sequenced in a study of OX40 agonist ivuxolimab in advanced cancers. Sequencing was performed with immunoSEQ multiplex PCR; in TCRdb, only in-frame clones are kept and a portion is missing. The table lists about 66,000 clones, around 83% of them singletons. This sample comprised CD4+ or CD8+ T cells sorted from blood, obtained in a trial of the OX40 agonist ivuxolimab. All receptors derive from an adult with an advanced solid tumor such as melanoma, head and neck, liver or kidney cancer.

The chain carries TRBV19 and TRBJ1-5; D gene unclear. The germline V and J ends were trimmed by 7 bases and 2 bases, with 18 bases remaining between them. Germline V lookup: CDR1 LNHDA, CDR2 SQIVND (reference sequence). CDR3 length equals 16 residues. The CDR3 DNA is TGTGCCAGTAATTTAAATATGGGAAAGGGCAATCAGCCCCAGCATTTT. It yields the protein CASNLNMGKGNQPQHF. Filled out from reference TRBV19 and TRBJ1-5, the complete variable domain reads DGGITQSPKYLFRKEGQNVTLSCEQNLNHDAMYWYRQDPGQGLRLIYYSQIVNDFQKGDIAEGYSVSREKKESFPLTVTSAQKNPTAFYLCASNLNMGKGNQPQHFGDGTRLSIL.

About this clone: The identical CDR3 is also encoded by other nucleotide sequences in the sample. The V gene is TRBV25-1, the J gene TRBJ2-3; D gene unclear. The germline V gene has CDR1 MGHDK and CDR2 SYGVNS. Trimming took 1 base from V and 2 from J, leaving 7 bases between them. This CDR3 contains 14 residues. CDR3 sequence: CASSEFSLTDTQYF. CDR3 in DNA: TGTGCCAGCAGTGAATTCTCCCTCACAGATACGCAGTATTTT.

This chain connects TRBV5-1 to TRBJ1-1; maybe TRBD1 (6 bases). The germline gives CDR1 SGHRS, CDR2 YFSETQ. The CDR3 has 13 residues. V was cut by 1 base and J by 3 bases, with 7 bases left in between. The DNA of the CDR3 is TGCGCCAGCAGCTTGAAGGGGGACACTGAAGCTTTCTTT. It is translated as CASSLKGDTEAFF.

This clone was seen a few times. This chain connects TRBV9 to TRBJ2-2; the D is unclear. V lost 4 bases, J lost 1 base, and 8 bases lay in between. The CDR3 runs to 14 residues. The V gene's germline CDR1 is SGDLS and CDR2 YYNGEE. The DNA of the CDR3 is TGTGCCAGCAGCCGAGCCCAGAACACCGGGGAGCTGTTTTTT. Protein: CASSRAQNTGELFF. Looking up the rest from reference TRBV9 and TRBJ2-2 gives the full variable domain: DSGVTQTPKHLITATGQRVTLRCSPRSGDLSVYWYQQSLDQGLQFLIQYYNGEERAKGNILERFSAQQFPDLHSELNLSSLELGDSALYFCASSRAQNTGELFFGEGSRLTVL.

The CDR3 protein is CASTDRGRRLETQYF. The DNA for the CDR3 is TGTGCCAGCACGGATCGAGGCAGGCGGCTGGAGACCCAGTACTTC. The chain uses TRBV2 and TRBJ2-5; D not certain. Trimming left V 7 bases short and J 5 bases short, with 20 bases between. This CDR3 is built from 15 residues. Germline lookup yields CDR1 SNHLY and CDR2 FYNNEI.

This chain links TRBV28 with TRBJ1-1, with TRBD1 as a possible D gene (5 bases). With 4 bases removed from V and 6 bases from J, the gap between germline ends came to 9 bases. CDR3 length: 12 amino acids. The germline gives CDR1 MDHEN, CDR2 SYDVKM. The CDR3 region is CASSSRDPEAFF. CDR3 sequence (DNA): TGTGCCAGCAGTTCCCGGGACCCTGAAGCTTTCTTT.

J is TRBJ2-1 and V is TRBV14; D not certain. Germline CDR1 and CDR2: SGHDN and FVKESK. V shed 1 base and J shed 2 bases, with 9 bases lying between them. The CDR3 is made up of 15 amino acids. CDR3 sequence reads: CASSQALPAYNEQFF. Here the CDR3 DNA reads TGTGCCAGCAGCCAAGCCCTTCCCGCCTACAATGAGCAGTTCTTC.

The rearrangement joins TRBV6-1 to TRBJ1-5, with D uncertain. Between the trimmed V and J ends, which lost 3 bases and 4 bases, there was a span of 10 bases. Germline CDR1 is MNHNS and CDR2 is SASEGT. This CDR3 is 14 amino acids long. The CDR3 is CASSENWGNQPQHF. The DNA for the CDR3 is TGTGCCAGCAGTGAGAATTGGGGAAATCAGCCCCAGCATTTT.

The J gene is TRBJ1-5, the V gene TRBV7-2, with D perhaps matching TRBD1 (5 bases). This CDR3 contains 13 residues. V lost 1 base, J lost 6 bases, and 7 bases lay in between. Germline CDR1 and CDR2: SGHTA and FQGNSA. The DNA of the CDR3 is TGTGCCAGCAGCTTAGTTGGGGGTCAGCCCCAGCATTTT. Protein product: CASSLVGGQPQHF.

This chain uses TRBV28 with TRBJ2-7; D perhaps matches TRBD1 (6 bases). The CDR3 loop spans 13 amino acids. Germline V gene sequence: CDR1 MDHEN, CDR2 SYDVKM. Trimming removed 4 bases at V and 12 bases at J, with 19 bases between. CDR3 sequence: CASSSPGQPSRYV. Written as DNA, the CDR3 is TGTGCCAGCAGTTCTCCAGGACAGCCCTCCAGGTACGTC.